These T cell receptor beta chains were read from a single sample in a study of blood T cell repertoires in COVID-19. The assay was immunoSEQ multiplex PCR, and TCRdb's table has in-frame clones only and misses some. Of over 200,000 clones detected, around four fifths appear once; the ten largest clones hold roughly 5.7%. Specimen: peripheral blood. The receptors derive from a man older than 75 with acute or convalescent COVID-19. The CDR3 runs from the conserved cysteine through the conserved F or W. A D gene is named only where the DNA matches it firmly. Size tells how often a clone was seen (once, few, many) or the class of an expanded clone, and some rows leave it out.

v_call: TRBV12-3/TRBV12-4
d_call: -
clone_size: -
cdr3_length: 11
j_call: TRBJ2-7
cdr3_nt: TGTGCCAGCCAGGGACTTTACGAGCAGTACTTC
cdr3_aa: CASQGLYEQYF

v_call: TRBV15
d_call: -
clone_size: -
cdr3_length: 15
j_call: TRBJ1-4
cdr3_nt: TGTGCCACCAGTCCTCAGGGCGGTTCTAATGAAAAACTGTTTTTT
cdr3_aa: CATSPQGGSNEKLFF

v_call: TRBV5-4
d_call: -
clone_size: -
cdr3_length: 13
j_call: TRBJ2-1
cdr3_nt: TGTGCCAGCAGCCAGAAGGGGGGGGATGAGCAGTTCTTC
cdr3_aa: CASSQKGGDEQFF

v_call: TRBV5-6
d_call: -
clone_size: -
cdr3_length: 14
j_call: TRBJ2-7
cdr3_nt: TGTGCCAGCAGCCGGAAGGGACACCCCTACGAGCAGTACTTC
cdr3_aa: CASSRKGHPYEQYF

v_call: TRBV11-3
d_call: TRBD2
clone_size: -
cdr3_length: 17
j_call: TRBJ2-1
cdr3_nt: TGTGCCAGCAGCTCCGAGCGGGGGGGCGTATCCTACAATGAGCAGTTCTTC
cdr3_aa: CASSSERGGVSYNEQFF

v_call: TRBV28
d_call: -
clone_size: -
cdr3_length: 15
j_call: TRBJ1-3
cdr3_nt: TGTGCCAGCAGTTTCAGGGTGCTGAGCGGAAACACCATATATTTT
cdr3_aa: CASSFRVLSGNTIYF

v_call: TRBV5-1
d_call: TRBD2
clone_size: -
cdr3_length: 15
j_call: TRBJ2-1
cdr3_nt: TGCGCCAGCAGTGTGACTAGCGGGAATGTCAATGAGCAGTTCTTC
cdr3_aa: CASSVTSGNVNEQFF

v_call: TRBV3-1/TRBV3-2
d_call: TRBD2
clone_size: -
cdr3_length: 15
j_call: TRBJ2-5
cdr3_nt: TGTGCCAGCAGCCAAGGGACTAGCGGGAAAGAGACCCAGTACTTC
cdr3_aa: CASSQGTSGKETQYF

v_call: TRBV5-6
d_call: -
clone_size: -
cdr3_length: 14
j_call: TRBJ2-3
cdr3_nt: TGTGCCAGCAGCACAACTACCGGGGCAGATACGCAGTATTTT
cdr3_aa: CASSTTTGADTQYF

v_call: TRBV11-2
d_call: TRBD1
clone_size: -
cdr3_length: 15
j_call: TRBJ1-2
cdr3_nt: TGTGCCAGCAGCTCGGACAGGGGGCACAACTATGGCTACACCTTC
cdr3_aa: CASSSDRGHNYGYTF

v_call: TRBV19
d_call: -
clone_size: -
cdr3_length: 17
j_call: TRBJ1-3
cdr3_nt: TGTGCCAGTAGGAGACGAGGGGACGGAGGGTTTGGAAACACCATATATTTT
cdr3_aa: CASRRRGDGGFGNTIYF

v_call: TRBV5-1
d_call: -
clone_size: -
cdr3_length: 14
j_call: TRBJ1-4
cdr3_nt: TGCGCCAGCAGCTTGGACGGGGTGGGTGAAAAACTGTTTTTT
cdr3_aa: CASSLDGVGEKLFF

v_call: TRBV4-1
d_call: TRBD2
clone_size: -
cdr3_length: 18
j_call: TRBJ2-5
cdr3_nt: TGCGCCAGCAGCCAAATAACTAGCGGGGGGGCGGGACAAGAGACCCAGTACTTC
cdr3_aa: CASSQITSGGAGQETQYF

v_call: TRBV2
d_call: TRBD1
clone_size: -
cdr3_length: 16
j_call: TRBJ1-3
cdr3_nt: TGTGCCAGCAGTGAAAGTTTGGGACAGGGAGAATACACCATATATTTT
cdr3_aa: CASSESLGQGEYTIYF

v_call: TRBV6-5
d_call: -
clone_size: -
cdr3_length: 14
j_call: TRBJ2-5
cdr3_nt: TGTGCCAGCAGTTATACGAGGGGGCAAGAGACCCAGTACTTC
cdr3_aa: CASSYTRGQETQYF

v_call: TRBV25-1
d_call: -
clone_size: -
cdr3_length: 12
j_call: TRBJ1-4
cdr3_nt: TGTGCCAGCAGTGAGATCGGGGATAAACTGTTTTTT
cdr3_aa: CASSEIGDKLFF

v_call: TRBV18
d_call: -
clone_size: -
cdr3_length: 14
j_call: TRBJ2-2
cdr3_nt: TGTGCCAGCTCACCTCAGGGAACCACCGGGGAGCTGTTTTTT
cdr3_aa: CASSPQGTTGELFF

v_call: TRBV19
d_call: TRBD1
clone_size: -
cdr3_length: 14
j_call: TRBJ1-5
cdr3_nt: TGTGCCAGTAGTAGTGGACAGGGGTATCAGCCCCAGCATTTT
cdr3_aa: CASSSGQGYQPQHF

v_call: TRBV7-9
d_call: -
clone_size: -
cdr3_length: 12
j_call: TRBJ2-7
cdr3_nt: TGTGCCAGCCAAACCGCTACGTACGAGCAGTACTTC
cdr3_aa: CASQTATYEQYF

v_call: TRBV28
d_call: -
clone_size: -
cdr3_length: 14
j_call: TRBJ1-2
cdr3_nt: TGTGCCAGCAGCCCCATTGTAGCTAACTATGGCTACACCTTC
cdr3_aa: CASSPIVANYGYTF

v_call: TRBV30
d_call: TRBD1
clone_size: -
cdr3_length: 14
j_call: TRBJ1-1
cdr3_nt: TGTGCCTGGAGTAAGGGACAGGGGTACACTGAAGCTTTCTTT
cdr3_aa: CAWSKGQGYTEAFF

v_call: TRBV7-3
d_call: -
clone_size: once
cdr3_length: 16
j_call: TRBJ2-2
cdr3_nt: TGTGCCAGCAGCCCCCACTCGGACACTCGAATCGGGGAGCTGTTTTTT
cdr3_aa: CASSPHSDTRIGELFF

v_call: TRBV29-1
d_call: -
clone_size: -
cdr3_length: 11
j_call: TRBJ1-2
cdr3_nt: TGCAGCGTGTGGGGACTCTATGGCTACACCTTC
cdr3_aa: CSVWGLYGYTF

v_call: TRBV5-1
d_call: -
clone_size: -
cdr3_length: 15
j_call: TRBJ2-2
cdr3_nt: TGCGCCAGCAGCTTGGCCCGGGGGGCGGCCGGGGAGCTGTTTTTT
cdr3_aa: CASSLARGAAGELFF

v_call: TRBV19
d_call: TRBD1
clone_size: -
cdr3_length: 15
j_call: TRBJ2-5
cdr3_nt: TGTGCCAGTAGTACTACCGGGACAGGGCTGGAGACCCAGTACTTC
cdr3_aa: CASSTTGTGLETQYF

v_call: TRBV5-1
d_call: TRBD2
clone_size: -
cdr3_length: 16
j_call: TRBJ2-1
cdr3_nt: TGCGCCAGCAGCGGCAGGACTAGCGGCTCCTACAATGAGCAGTTCTTC
cdr3_aa: CASSGRTSGSYNEQFF

v_call: TRBV30
d_call: TRBD2
clone_size: -
cdr3_length: 14
j_call: TRBJ2-7
cdr3_nt: TGTGCCTGGAGTGTTCGGGGGGGGACCTACGAGCAGTACTTC
cdr3_aa: CAWSVRGGTYEQYF

v_call: TRBV11-2
d_call: -
clone_size: -
cdr3_length: 15
j_call: TRBJ2-5
cdr3_nt: TGTGCCAGCAGCTTGTCCAGACAGAGACAAGAGACCCAGTACTTC
cdr3_aa: CASSLSRQRQETQYF

v_call: TRBV19
d_call: TRBD1
clone_size: -
cdr3_length: 15
j_call: TRBJ1-1
cdr3_nt: TGTGCCAGTAGTACTCTCCAGGGGGCTGACACTGAAGCTTTCTTT
cdr3_aa: CASSTLQGADTEAFF

v_call: TRBV7-9
d_call: -
clone_size: few
cdr3_length: 12
j_call: TRBJ2-7
cdr3_nt: TGTGCCAGCGGTCCACAGGCTACCGAGCAGTACTTC
cdr3_aa: CASGPQATEQYF

v_call: TRBV20-1
d_call: -
clone_size: -
cdr3_length: 10
j_call: TRBJ2-5
cdr3_nt: TGCAGTGCCGGTGAAGAGACCCAGTACTTC
cdr3_aa: CSAGEETQYF

v_call: TRBV7-9
d_call: TRBD1
clone_size: -
cdr3_length: 15
j_call: TRBJ1-6
cdr3_nt: TGTGCCAGCAGCCCAGGGGGTAGAAATAATTCACCCCTCCACTTT
cdr3_aa: CASSPGGRNNSPLHF

v_call: TRBV10-3
d_call: TRBD1
clone_size: -
cdr3_length: 16
j_call: TRBJ2-2
cdr3_nt: TGTGCCATCAGGGCAGACGGGACAGGGAACACCGGGGAGCTGTTTTTT
cdr3_aa: CAIRADGTGNTGELFF

v_call: TRBV3-1/TRBV3-2
d_call: -
clone_size: -
cdr3_length: 13
j_call: TRBJ1-2
cdr3_nt: TGTGCCAGCAGCCCTGGACCCAGGGCTGGCTACACCTTC
cdr3_aa: CASSPGPRAGYTF

v_call: TRBV27
d_call: -
clone_size: -
cdr3_length: 15
j_call: TRBJ1-1
cdr3_nt: TGTGCCAGCAGGGGCCCCGGCAGTTTGAACACTGAAGCTTTCTTT
cdr3_aa: CASRGPGSLNTEAFF

v_call: TRBV5-5
d_call: -
clone_size: -
cdr3_length: 14
j_call: TRBJ2-7
cdr3_nt: TGTGCCAGCAGCTTGGCTCCGAGCTCCTACGAGCAGTACTTC
cdr3_aa: CASSLAPSSYEQYF

v_call: TRBV7-8
d_call: -
clone_size: -
cdr3_length: 17
j_call: TRBJ1-2
cdr3_nt: TGTGCCAGCAGCTTATTACTCGATACGGAGAGGATGAGGGGCTACACCTTC
cdr3_aa: CASSLLLDTERMRGYTF

v_call: TRBV6-5
d_call: TRBD1
clone_size: -
cdr3_length: 13
j_call: TRBJ1-1
cdr3_nt: TGTGCCAGCAGCCTAGACAGGGACACTGAAGCTTTCTTT
cdr3_aa: CASSLDRDTEAFF

v_call: TRBV5-1
d_call: TRBD2
clone_size: -
cdr3_length: 15
j_call: TRBJ2-2
cdr3_nt: TGCGCCAGCAGCCGGGAGGCCGCGAACACCGGGGAGCTGTTTTTT
cdr3_aa: CASSREAANTGELFF

v_call: TRBV27
d_call: TRBD1
clone_size: -
cdr3_length: 15
j_call: TRBJ2-5
cdr3_nt: TGTGCCAGCAACGGGGACAGGGGTATACAAGAGACCCAGTACTTC
cdr3_aa: CASNGDRGIQETQYF

v_call: TRBV18
d_call: -
clone_size: -
cdr3_length: 12
j_call: TRBJ1-1
cdr3_nt: TGTGCCAGCTCACCCAATATCGGTGAAGCTTTCTTT
cdr3_aa: CASSPNIGEAFF

v_call: TRBV10-3
d_call: -
clone_size: -
cdr3_length: 13
j_call: TRBJ2-7
cdr3_nt: TGTGCCATCACCCCGGGGGCGGGGGACGAGCAGTACTTC
cdr3_aa: CAITPGAGDEQYF